This entry lists 3 T cell receptor beta chains sequenced from one sample in a study of blood T cells in healthy people across ages (dated by TCRdb to between 2014 and 2016). The receptor library was made with 5' RACE. Sequenced using an Illumina HiSeq 2500. A second 7 to 11 cycle PCR used a sample-barcoded 5' primer and a J-beta primer mix. Clones were called with MiXCR by TCRdb after fastp trimmed the public reads at Q25, and only in-frame beta chains were retained. Each entry merges the rows of one CDR3 protein and shows their most common DNA and genes. The sample table shows approximately 780,000 distinct CDR3 sequences, and around 25% are seen once. Clones ranked in the top ten supply around 3% of the sample. These data were likewise used in another study, on T cells of mothers and their children.

The sequenced material came from blood. These TCRs come from a boy between 10 and 17 years old in good health.

This clonotype was found a few times. This chain connects TRBV25-1 to TRBJ2-7; 8 bases are shared with TRBD1. Germline loops: CDR1 MGHDK, CDR2 SYGVNS. CDR3 size: 15 residues. After removal of 8 bases from V and 1 base from J, the junction contained 10 bases not matched to a gene. CDR3 loop: CASADPTGGSYEQYF. The CDR3 DNA is TGTGCCAGCGCAGACCCCACAGGGGGGTCCTACGAGCAGTACTTC.

In DNA, the CDR3 is TGCGCCAGCAGCACTGTGCCGACGAACACTGAAGCTTTCTTT. Its protein product is CASSTVPTNTEAFF. The rearrangement links TRBV4-1 to TRBJ1-1; D is unresolved. Germline CDR1 and CDR2: MGHRA and YSYEKL. The CDR3 runs to 14 residues. V was pared by 5 bases and J by 1 base, with 11 bases between.

This clonotype was counted between two and nine times. This chain links TRBV6-5 with TRBJ2-5; D not resolved. The J call may be incorrect, as the DNA end agrees better with TRBJ2-7. Germline loops: CDR1 MNHEY, CDR2 SVGAGI. This CDR3 spans 15 amino acids. The chain's CDR3 is CASIGSGKSSYEQYF. The CDR3, as DNA: TGTGCCAGCATAGGATCGGGTAAAAGCTCCTACGAGCAGTACTTC.